This is a list of T cell receptor beta chains from one sample in a study of early T cells in non-severe SARS-CoV-2 infection. TCRdb called the 5' RACE reads again in MiXCR, with one record for every CDR3 protein. The sample lists about 30,000 distinct CDR3 sequences, around 5.1% occurring once. Sample: whole blood. The receptors here all came from an adult who was a healthcare worker with PCR-confirmed SARS-CoV-2 infection or an uninfected control (not recorded which). Each CDR3 is given with its conserved first and last residue. A D gene is named only where the DNA matches it firmly. Expanded clones are given a class, and other clones once, few, many or no size at all.

TGTGCCAGCAGTTCCGGGACCCCTGGTACTGAAGCTTTCTTT,CASSSGTPGTEAFF,TRBJ1-1,TRBV12-3/TRBV12-4,NA,NA
TGCAGTGCTAGTGCCCCGGGACGGAGCTCCTACGAGCAGTACTTC,CSASAPGRSSYEQYF,TRBJ2-7,TRBV20-1,many,NA
TGTGCCAGCAGCTGGGGGGATTCACCCCTCCACTTT,CASSWGDSPLHF,TRBJ1-6,TRBV5-6,many,NA
TGTGCCAGCAGTGGTATAGCGGGAGACGGGCAGTTCTTC,CASSGIAGDGQFF,TRBJ2-1,TRBV28,many,TRBD2
TGTGCCTGGAGTGGGTCCCGGGGCACTGAAGCTTTCTTT,CAWSGSRGTEAFF,TRBJ1-1,TRBV30,NA,NA
TGTGCCAGCAGCCCTATGAAGGCCGCAGATACGCAGTATTTT,CASSPMKAADTQYF,TRBJ2-3,TRBV7-2,many,NA
TGTGCCAGCAGCAAGCGGACAGTATCTAACTATGGCTACACCTTC,CASSKRTVSNYGYTF,TRBJ1-2,TRBV21-1,many,NA
TGTGCCAGCAGTTTAACCGGGGGTGGGTCCTACGAGCAGTACTTC,CASSLTGGGSYEQYF,TRBJ2-7,TRBV27,many,NA
TGCGCCAGCACCCCCTCCCGGGTCGAGCAGTTCTTC,CASTPSRVEQFF,TRBJ2-1,TRBV10-2,many,NA
TGTGCCAGCAGCTCTCTAGCGGGACGATTCACAGATACGCAGTATTTT,CASSSLAGRFTDTQYF,TRBJ2-3,TRBV5-6,many,TRBD2
TGTGCCAGCAGCCAGTGGGCGGCGAGGGCTTTCTTT,CASSQWAARAFF,TRBJ1-1,TRBV7-9,few,NA
TGCGCCAGCAGTGAGATGGGGGCAGGTGGCACTGAAGCTTTCTTT,CASSEMGAGGTEAFF,TRBJ1-1,TRBV10-2,many,NA
TGTGCCAGCAGCTTTTCGGCGGGAGTTGTTTACAATGAGCAGTTCTTC,CASSFSAGVVYNEQFF,TRBJ2-1,TRBV11-2,many,TRBD2
TGCGCCAGCATATTGGACAGGGGGCCCGCTTTCTTT,CASILDRGPAFF,TRBJ1-1,TRBV5-1,many,TRBD1
TGTGCCAGTAGTATGCAGGGGCTGGGTCAGCCCCAGCATTTT,CASSMQGLGQPQHF,TRBJ1-5,TRBV19,many,NA
TGCAGTGCTAGCGGTAGCACAGATACGCAGTATTTT,CSASGSTDTQYF,TRBJ2-3,TRBV20-1,many,NA
TGTGCCAGCAGCTCACAGGGGAGCTCTGGAAACACCATATATTTT,CASSSQGSSGNTIYF,TRBJ1-3,TRBV9,many,TRBD1
TGCGCCAGCAGCTTCAATTGGGTTGAGCAGTTCTTC,CASSFNWVEQFF,TRBJ2-1,TRBV5-1,many,NA
TGCAGTGCTAGCCCCGCCCGGGGTTCTCGAGGGCAGCCCCAGCATTTT,CSASPARGSRGQPQHF,TRBJ1-5,TRBV20-1,NA,NA
TGTGCCAGCAGCCAAGATTTGTGGGGCAATCGGGAGCAGTACTTC,CASSQDLWGNREQYF,TRBJ2-7,TRBV14,many,NA
TGCAGTGCTAGAGATCCCTCGGGGGACGAGCAGTACTTC,CSARDPSGDEQYF,TRBJ2-7,TRBV20-1,many,NA
TGTGCCAGTCGGGGGGACAAAACAGATACGCAGTATTTT,CASRGDKTDTQYF,TRBJ2-3,TRBV5-4,many,NA
TGTGCCAGCAGTCGTCCTAGCGCCTCCTACGAGCAGTACTTC,CASSRPSASYEQYF,TRBJ2-7,TRBV6-6,many,NA
TGTGCCAGCAGCTCTCGGGCCTCCTGGAACACCGGGGAGCTGTTTTTT,CASSSRASWNTGELFF,TRBJ2-2,TRBV7-9,many,NA
TGTGCCAGCAGCTACAGGGAGGCAAGCTACGAGCAGTACTTC,CASSYREASYEQYF,TRBJ2-7,TRBV5-5,many,NA
TGCAGTGCTAGAGGAATTCTTTGGGCGGGGGCGAAGGAAGAGACCCAGTACTTC,CSARGILWAGAKEETQYF,TRBJ2-5,TRBV20-1,many,NA
TGTGCCAGCAGCTTAGGACAGGGCGGTCAGCCCCAGCATTTT,CASSLGQGGQPQHF,TRBJ1-5,TRBV7-9,many,TRBD1
TGTGCCAGCAGTTACTCGAAGGGACAGTGGTACACTGAAGCTTTCTTT,CASSYSKGQWYTEAFF,TRBJ1-1,TRBV6-2/TRBV6-3,few,TRBD1
TGTGCCAGCAGTTTGCCGCAGGGTCAAGAGACCCAGTACTTC,CASSLPQGQETQYF,TRBJ2-5,TRBV28,many,NA
TGTGCCAGCAGCTTAGGAATTCCGGTGAACACTGAAGCTTTCTTT,CASSLGIPVNTEAFF,TRBJ1-1,TRBV7-9,many,NA
TGCGCCAGCAGCCAAGAGATTCAAGGGGGGGGCCCCTACAATGAGCAGTTCTTC,CASSQEIQGGGPYNEQFF,TRBJ2-1,TRBV4-1,few,NA
TGTGCCAGCAGCCTATGGACTAGAAGCACAGATACGCAGTATTTT,CASSLWTRSTDTQYF,TRBJ2-3,TRBV11-2,few,TRBD2
TGTGCCAGCCAGCCCGGATCTATGAACACTGAAGCTTTCTTT,CASQPGSMNTEAFF,TRBJ1-1,TRBV25-1,few,NA
TGTGCCAGCAGCTTAAGAGATACGCAGTATTTT,CASSLRDTQYF,TRBJ2-3,TRBV11-2,few,NA
TGTGCCAGCAGTTCAAATACAGGGGTCCAGTACTTC,CASSSNTGVQYF,TRBJ2-5,TRBV12-3/TRBV12-4,many,TRBD1
TGTGCCAGCAGCGTACTAGGGAACAATGAGCAGTTCTTC,CASSVLGNNEQFF,TRBJ2-1,TRBV11-2,many,NA
TGTGCCAGCAGTTTAGCGCTAGGACAGGGGTCTGGGGCCAACGTCCTGACTTTC,CASSLALGQGSGANVLTF,TRBJ2-6,TRBV12-3/TRBV12-4,many,TRBD1
TGTGCCAGCACCCTCCTGGCCGGACTAGCCAAAAACATTCAGTACTTC,CASTLLAGLAKNIQYF,TRBJ2-4,TRBV2,many,NA
TGTGCCAGCAGTGAAGAAGGGACAGGCAATCAGCCCCAGCATTTT,CASSEEGTGNQPQHF,TRBJ1-5,TRBV2,many,TRBD1
TGTGCCTGGAAAGAAACTAATCGAGGAGAGACCCAGTACTTC,CAWKETNRGETQYF,TRBJ2-5,TRBV30,many,NA
TGTGCCAGCAGCCAAGGGTACTACGAGCAGTACTTC,CASSQGYYEQYF,TRBJ2-7,TRBV14,many,NA
TGTGCCAGCAGCCCTGGGGGATACGAGCAGTACTTC,CASSPGGYEQYF,TRBJ2-7,TRBV7-6,many,NA
TGTGCCAGCAGCCTGGGACTAGCGGGGCATGAGCAGTTCTTC,CASSLGLAGHEQFF,TRBJ2-1,TRBV11-2,many,TRBD2
TGCAGTGCTAGATTCACAGGGCTTGAGACTGAAGCTTTCTTT,CSARFTGLETEAFF,TRBJ1-1,TRBV20-1,many,NA
TGTGCCAGCAGTTTTTCAGGGCCCTACGAGCAGTACTTC,CASSFSGPYEQYF,TRBJ2-7,TRBV12-3/TRBV12-4,many,NA
TGCAGTGCCAAAGCGGGGACAGGGTACGGCTACACCTTC,CSAKAGTGYGYTF,TRBJ1-2,TRBV20-1,few,TRBD1
TGCAGTGCTAGTACAGTTAGCTATAATTCACCCCTCCACTTT,CSASTVSYNSPLHF,TRBJ1-6,TRBV20-1,medium-sized,NA
TGCGCCAGCAGTCCAATCCTCGGGACTAGCGGGAGGGCCTACAATGAGCAGTTCTTC,CASSPILGTSGRAYNEQFF,TRBJ2-1,TRBV5-1,many,TRBD2
TGTGCCAGCAGCTTAGGGGATGAGCAGTTCTTC,CASSLGDEQFF,TRBJ2-1,TRBV7-2,NA,NA
TGCGCCAGCAGCGGGACTAGCGGGAGAGAGACCCAGTACTTC,CASSGTSGRETQYF,TRBJ2-5,TRBV5-1,many,TRBD2
TGCGCCAGCAGTGAGCAATCGGCTGCCGGAGGGAGGGAGCAGTTCTTC,CASSEQSAAGGREQFF,TRBJ2-1,TRBV10-2,many,NA
TGTGCCAGCAGCTTCTACTGGGGAGGCTCCTACGAGCAGTACTTC,CASSFYWGGSYEQYF,TRBJ2-7,TRBV5-5,few,NA
TGCAGTGCTAGAGAACCGGGACTACATCTTCAAGAGACCCAGTACTTC,CSAREPGLHLQETQYF,TRBJ2-5,TRBV20-1,NA,TRBD2
TGCAGCGTTGAAGACCGAACCCTTGGCGGTCGACGCTACAATGAGCAGTTCTTC,CSVEDRTLGGRRYNEQFF,TRBJ2-1,TRBV29-1,many,NA
TGCAGTGTCCAGGGGTTTCGGGATGGCTACACCTTC,CSVQGFRDGYTF,TRBJ1-2,TRBV20-1,many,NA
TGCAGTGCTAGTACCCCCGGGACTAGCGGAACTTACGAGCAGTACTTC,CSASTPGTSGTYEQYF,TRBJ2-7,TRBV20-1,NA,TRBD2
TGTGCCAGCAGCTCCTCCAACACCCGACTAGCCCACAATGAGCAGTTCTTC,CASSSSNTRLAHNEQFF,TRBJ2-1,TRBV7-2,many,TRBD2
TGTGCCAGCAGCAGACAGGGGCCCGGGGAGCTGTTTTTT,CASSRQGPGELFF,TRBJ2-2,TRBV9,many,TRBD1
TGCAGCGTTGACCTGGGGACAGAAGCTTTCTTT,CSVDLGTEAFF,TRBJ1-1,TRBV29-1,many,NA
TGTGCCAGCAGCTCCCGGACTAGTTCCTACGAGCAGTACTTC,CASSSRTSSYEQYF,TRBJ2-7,TRBV11-2,many,TRBD2